Below are 28 T cell receptor beta chains sequenced from a single sample in a study of cytomegalovirus exposure and HLA in healthy donors. The PCR employed 60 Vbeta primers together with 13 Jbeta primers. The table came from immunoSEQ multiplex PCR; TCRdb's copy has only in-frame clones and leaves some out. The table has more than 80,000 clones, 55% to 65% seen once. The material sequenced was PBMCs. The receptors here all came from a human donor in good health.

This chain joins TRBV7-9 and TRBJ2-2, with 7 bases aligning to TRBD1. The V gene's germline CDR1 is SEHNR and CDR2 FQNEAQ (reference sequence). The CDR3 contains 13 residues. The V segment lost 5 bases and the J segment 7 bases; nucleotides outside the gene matches: 4. This chain's CDR3 is CASSTGVGGELFF. Written as DNA, the CDR3 is TGTGCCAGCAGCACAGGGGTTGGCGGGGAGCTGTTTTTT. Full variable domain (outside the CDR3, taken from reference TRBV7-9 and TRBJ2-2): DTGVSQNPRHKITKRGQNVTFRCDPISEHNRLYWYRQTLGQGPEFLTYFQNEAQLEKSRLLSDRFSAERPKGSFSTLEIQRTEQGDSAMYLCASSTGVGGELFFGEGSRLTVL.

This chain joins TRBV7-2 and TRBJ1-2; no clear D. CDR1 and CDR2 (germline): SGHTA, FQGNSA. The CDR3 contains 12 residues. V was pared by 5 bases and J by 6 bases, with 10 bases between. The CDR3 here is CASSPRGNGYTF. The CDR3 DNA is TGTGCCAGCAGCCCCAGAGGGAATGGCTACACCTTC.

The chain joins TRBV5-6 to TRBJ1-1; perhaps TRBD1 as D (6 bases). Germline assignment: CDR1 SGHDT and CDR2 YYEEEE. Trimming took 0 bases from V and 3 from J, leaving 15 bases between them. This CDR3 region has 16 residues. The CDR3 region is CASSLVQGTHYTEAFF. CDR3 sequence (DNA): TGTGCCAGCAGCTTGGTACAGGGTACCCATTACACTGAAGCTTTCTTT.

The gene calls are TRBV29-1 and TRBJ2-5; 8 positions match TRBD1. J gave up 5 bases and V 8 bases, and 7 bases lay outside the gene matches. Germline CDR1 SQVTM, CDR2 ANQGSEA. There are 12 residues in the CDR3. CDR3 region: CSLKRTGETQYF. CDR3 DNA: TGCAGCCTAAAGAGGACAGGGGAGACCCAGTACTTC.

The chain has TRBV27 and TRBJ2-5; 7 positions match TRBD2. V trimming: 5 bases; J trimming: 1 base; junction bases outside the gene matches: 13. Germline V lookup: CDR1 MNHEY, CDR2 SMNVEV (reference sequence). This CDR3 region has 17 residues. The CDR3 DNA is TGTGCCAGCAGTAGCAGACCGGGACTACCTGGCCAAGAGACCCAGTACTTC. Encoded protein: CASSSRPGLPGQETQYF.

This rearrangement joins TRBV7-9 to TRBJ1-1; D is possibly TRBD1 (6 bases). There are 14 residues in the CDR3. From germline, CDR1 is SEHNR and CDR2 FQNEAQ (reference sequence). V lost 3 bases to trimming and J lost 5 bases, with 13 bases between them. The CDR3 nucleotides are TGTGCCAGCAGCTTCACAGGGAAGAGGACTGAAGCTTTCTTT. This sequence encodes CASSFTGKRTEAFF.

This chain joins TRBV2 and TRBJ2-5; perhaps TRBD1 as D (6 bases). CDR1 is SNHLY, CDR2 FYNNEI, per germline. This CDR3 is 14 amino acids long. With 3 bases removed from V and 1 base from J, the gap between germline ends came to 9 bases. CDR3 in amino acids: CASSDRTAQETQYF. The CDR3, as DNA: TGTGCCAGCAGTGATCGGACAGCCCAAGAGACCCAGTACTTC.

This clone has only a few counts. This chain connects TRBV7-6 to TRBJ2-5; D remains ambiguous. The V end lost 2 bases, the J end lost 2 bases, and 3 bases lay between the germline ends. Germline lookup yields CDR1 SGHVS and CDR2 FNYEAQ. The CDR3 is made up of 12 amino acids. The CDR3 nucleotides are TGTGCCAGCAGCTTATATCAAGAGACCCAGTACTTC. Translating gives CASSLYQETQYF.

CDR3 protein: CASSLGTGAAGNTIYF. The DNA for the CDR3 is TGTGCCAGCAGCTTAGGGACAGGGGCTGCTGGAAACACCATATATTTT. The chain couples TRBV7-2 to TRBJ1-3, with 9 bases aligning to TRBD1. The V and J ends lost 1 base and 2 bases, in that order; junction bases with no gene match: 3. In germline, CDR1 is SGHTA, CDR2 FQGNSA. This CDR3 is 16 amino acids long. The full variable domain, rest sourced from reference TRBV7-2 and TRBJ1-3, is GAGVSQSPSNKVTEKGKDVELRCDPISGHTALYWYRQSLGQGLEFLIYFQGNSAPDKSGLPSDRFSAERTGGSVSTLTIQRTQQEDSAVYLCASSLGTGAAGNTIYFGEGSWLTVV.

This clone was detected only a few times. V is TRBV7-2 and J is TRBJ2-3, with D possibly matching TRBD1 (6 bases). Germline V gene lookup returns CDR1 SGHTA and CDR2 FQGNSA. Trimming removed 7 bases at V and 0 bases at J, with 17 bases between. The CDR3 consists of 16 residues. DNA of the CDR3: TGTGCCAGCACCCTCAGGGGACCCCCTAGCACAGATACGCAGTATTTT. It encodes CASTLRGPPSTDTQYF.

V usage is TRBV5-1 and J usage is TRBJ2-2, with D possibly being TRBD2 (6 bases). V was trimmed by 0 bases and J by 6 bases, leaving 12 bases between them. CDR1 and CDR2 (germline): SGHRS, YFSETQ. CDR3 length equals 15 residues. CDR3 sequence reads: CASSLAGLASGELFF. The DNA for the CDR3 is TGCGCCAGCAGCTTGGCGGGACTTGCGTCCGGGGAGCTGTTTTTT.

This clone was found once. The rearrangement uses TRBV28 and TRBJ1-2, with 9 bases lining up with TRBD1. With 4 bases clipped from V and 5 bases from J, the junction kept 2 bases outside the gene matches. The CDR3 has 13 residues. Germline V gene sequence: CDR1 MDHEN, CDR2 SYDVKM. CDR3 protein: CASSWGTGYGYTF. In nucleotides, the CDR3 is TGTGCCAGCAGTTGGGGGACAGGGTATGGCTACACCTTC.

The V and J genes are TRBV5-1 and TRBJ1-5; TRBD1 is a possible D gene (5 bases). V lost 8 bases and J lost 5, with 14 bases in between. In germline, CDR1 is SGHRS, CDR2 YFSETQ. This CDR3 contains 13 residues. This chain's CDR3 is CASRPDTDQPQHF. The CDR3 nucleotides are TGCGCCAGTCGCCCGGACACGGATCAGCCCCAGCATTTT. The variable domain in full, completed from reference TRBV5-1 and TRBJ1-5, reads KAGVTQTPRYLIKTRGQQVTLSCSPISGHRSVSWYQQTPGQGLQFLFEYFSETQRNKGNFPGRFSGRQFSNSRSEMNVSTLELGDSALYLCASRPDTDQPQHFGDGTRLSIL.

The table lists this clone with a count of one. This chain links TRBV19 with TRBJ2-3; 9 bases line up with TRBD1. Germline CDR1 LNHDA, CDR2 SQIVND (reference sequence). The CDR3 consists of 15 residues. The V gene end was trimmed by 3 bases and the J gene end by 2 bases; junction bases not matched to a gene: 3. The CDR3 protein is CASSIGTGFTDTQYF. The CDR3 bases are TGTGCCAGTAGTATCGGGACAGGGTTCACAGATACGCAGTATTTT.

In its sample, this clone was seen a few times. The chain carries TRBV6-6 and TRBJ1-1, with 8 bases lining up with TRBD1. The germline gives CDR1 MNHNY, CDR2 SVGAGI (reference sequence). This CDR3 is 13 amino acids long. V was clipped by 0 bases and J by 6 bases; unmatched bases: 0. The CDR3 DNA reads as TGTGCCAGCAGTTACTCGACAGGGGCTGAAGCTTTCTTT. It encodes CASSYSTGAEAFF.

This clone was seen just once. Written as DNA, the CDR3 is TGTGCCAGCAGCTTAGAGGGGTATGGCTACACCTTC. Its protein is CASSLEGYGYTF. The rearrangement uses TRBV7-2 and TRBJ1-2; perhaps TRBD1 as D (5 bases). Looked up from germline, CDR1 is SGHTA and CDR2 is FQGNSA. Trimming stripped 1 base from V and 5 bases from J, with 5 bases between. CDR3 size: 12 residues.

The J gene is TRBJ2-7, the V gene TRBV27, with D hard to call. This CDR3 contains 13 residues. V dropped 2 bases and J dropped 0 bases, with 5 bases sitting between them. CDR1 MNHEY and CDR2 SMNVEV come from the germline V gene (reference sequence). As DNA, the CDR3 is TGTGCCAGCAGTTTAATGAGCTCCTACGAGCAGTACTTC. Protein: CASSLMSSYEQYF.

The chain employs TRBV5-6 and TRBJ1-4; D not resolved. In germline, CDR1 is SGHDT, CDR2 YYEEEE. CDR3 length: 14 residues. V was clipped by 2 bases and J by 1 base, with 6 bases between them. CDR3 protein: CASSFRETNEKLFF. CDR3 sequence (DNA): TGTGCCAGCAGCTTTCGCGAAACTAATGAAAAACTGTTTTTT. The whole variable domain, filled in from reference TRBV5-6 and TRBJ1-4, reads DAGVTQSPTHLIKTRGQQVTLRCSPKSGHDTVSWYQQALGQGPQFIFQYYEEEERQRGNFPDRFSGHQFPNYSSELNVNALLLGDSALYLCASSFRETNEKLFFGSGTQLSVL.

This CDR3 is CASSPWGGQETQYF. The CDR3 bases are TGTGCCAGCAGCCCCTGGGGCGGACAAGAGACCCAGTACTTC. This chain uses TRBV2 with TRBJ2-5, with D perhaps TRBD1 (5 bases). Trimming took off 6 bases at V and 2 bases at J, with 13 bases between the two ends. CDR3 length: 14 amino acids. Germline V CDR1 and CDR2: SNHLY, FYNNEI.

The chain joins TRBV11-2 to TRBJ2-5, with a tentative D call TRBD2 (5 bases). CDR1 and CDR2 from the germline V gene are SGHAT and FQNNGV. The CDR3 length is 11 residues. The V end was cut by 5 bases, the J end by 11 bases, with 12 bases between. CDR3 sequence: CASSPGEEQYF. The CDR3 DNA follows: TGTGCCAGCAGCCCCGGGGAAGAGCAGTACTTC.

V usage is TRBV15 and J usage is TRBJ2-7; D not resolved. Trimming cost V 0 bases and J 3 bases, with 6 bases left between them. This CDR3 comprises 13 residues. CDR1 is LNHNV and CDR2 is YYDKDF in the germline V gene (reference sequence). DNA for the CDR3: TGTGCCACCAGCAGAGATCTAAGCTACGAGCAGTACTTC. Protein: CATSRDLSYEQYF.

The chain uses TRBV7-2 and TRBJ2-2; D is uncertain. CDR1 is SGHTA, CDR2 FQGNSA, per germline. This CDR3 comprises 16 residues. The V and J ends lost 5 bases and 4 bases respectively, with 17 bases between them. The CDR3 DNA follows: TGTGCCAGCAGCCCCCACCCGGTTGGTAGCACCGGGGAGCTGTTTTTT. The encoded protein is CASSPHPVGSTGELFF. The whole variable domain, filled in from reference TRBV7-2 and TRBJ2-2, reads GAGVSQSPSNKVTEKGKDVELRCDPISGHTALYWYRQSLGQGLEFLIYFQGNSAPDKSGLPSDRFSAERTGGSVSTLTIQRTQQEDSAVYLCASSPHPVGSTGELFFGEGSRLTVL.

The V and J genes are TRBV5-6 and TRBJ2-4; 10 nucleotides agree with TRBD1. CDR1 SGHDT and CDR2 YYEEEE come from the germline V gene. The CDR3 totals 18 residues. The V gene end was trimmed by 4 bases and the J gene end by 0 bases; junction bases not matched to a gene: 10. CDR3 DNA: TGTGCCAGCAGCCATACTACCGGGACAGGGGTAGCCAAAAACATTCAGTACTTC. Amino acid sequence: CASSHTTGTGVAKNIQYF.

The chain has TRBV7-2 and TRBJ2-4; 8 nucleotides match TRBD1. CDR1 is SGHTA and CDR2 is FQGNSA in the germline V gene. V was pared by 5 bases and J by 12 bases, with 9 bases of the junction left unmatched. The CDR3 spans 13 residues. CDR3 DNA: TGTGCCAGCAGCCCCTACGGACAGGGTGATCAGTACTTC. Translating gives CASSPYGQGDQYF.

The V gene is TRBV7-8, the J gene TRBJ1-2; no clear D gene. The germline V gene encodes CDR1 SGHVS and CDR2 FQNEAQ. V was pared by 1 base and J by 5 bases, with 11 bases between. There are 14 residues in the CDR3. CDR3 DNA: TGTGCCAGCAGCTTAGGAGGCACGAGATATGGCTACACCTTC. It translates to CASSLGGTRYGYTF.

The chain joins TRBV4-2 to TRBJ1-2, with D tentatively TRBD1 (5 bases). This CDR3 is 15 amino acids long. Germline CDR1 reads LGHNA; CDR2 reads YNFKEQ. V was pared by 4 bases and J by 2 bases, with 14 bases between. The CDR3 region is CASSPILGQNYGYTF. The CDR3 DNA sequence: TGTGCCAGCAGCCCCATTTTGGGGCAAAACTATGGCTACACCTTC.

V and J are TRBV5-4 and TRBJ2-7; D may be TRBD1 (6 bases). Trimming stripped 0 bases from V and 6 bases from J, with 16 bases between. This CDR3 region has 15 residues. Per the germline V gene, CDR1 is SGHNT and CDR2 is YYREEE (reference sequence). CDR3 sequence: CASSLGGQGISEQYF. For the CDR3, the DNA is TGTGCCAGCAGCTTGGGGGGGCAGGGCATCTCCGAGCAGTACTTC. Drawing the rest from reference TRBV5-4 and TRBJ2-7, the complete variable domain is ETGVTQSPTHLIKTRGQQVTLRCSSQSGHNTVSWYQQALGQGPQFIFQYYREEENGRGNFPPRFSGLQFPNYSSELNVNALELDDSALYLCASSLGGQGISEQYFGPGTRLTVT.

In its sample, this clone was seen a few times. The chain combines TRBV29-1 with TRBJ1-1, with TRBD1 matching over 10 bases. The junction had 6 bases not matched to a gene; V was cut back by 6 bases and J by 5 bases. Germline-derived CDR1 and CDR2 are SQVTM and ANQGSEA. CDR3 length: 13 amino acids. The CDR3 here is CSVDRGVRTEAFF. CDR3 DNA sequence: TGCAGCGTGGACAGGGGGGTTAGGACTGAAGCTTTCTTT.